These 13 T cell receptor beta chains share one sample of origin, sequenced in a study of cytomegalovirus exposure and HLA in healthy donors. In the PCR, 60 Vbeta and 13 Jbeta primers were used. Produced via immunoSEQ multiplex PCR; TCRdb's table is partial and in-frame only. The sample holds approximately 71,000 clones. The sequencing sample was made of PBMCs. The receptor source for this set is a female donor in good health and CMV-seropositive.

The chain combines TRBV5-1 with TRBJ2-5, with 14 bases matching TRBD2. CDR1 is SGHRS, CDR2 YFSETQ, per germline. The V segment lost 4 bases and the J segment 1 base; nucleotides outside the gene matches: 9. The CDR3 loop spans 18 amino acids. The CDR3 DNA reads TGCGCCAGCAGCCACAGGACTAGCGGGAGGAAGGGCCAAGAGACCCAGTACTTC. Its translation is CASSHRTSGRKGQETQYF.

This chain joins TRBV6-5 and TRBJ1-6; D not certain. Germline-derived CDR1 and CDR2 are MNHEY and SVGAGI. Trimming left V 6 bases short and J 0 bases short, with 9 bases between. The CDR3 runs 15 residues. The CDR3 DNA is TGTGCCAGCAGCGGAGCCAGCTCCTATAATTCACCCCTCCACTTT. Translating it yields CASSGASSYNSPLHF.

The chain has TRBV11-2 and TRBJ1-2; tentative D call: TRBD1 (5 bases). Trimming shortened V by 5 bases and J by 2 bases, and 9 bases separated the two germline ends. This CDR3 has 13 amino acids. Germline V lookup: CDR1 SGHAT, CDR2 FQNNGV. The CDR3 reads CASSSAGNYGYTF. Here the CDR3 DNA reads TGTGCCAGCAGCAGCGCAGGGAACTATGGCTACACCTTC.

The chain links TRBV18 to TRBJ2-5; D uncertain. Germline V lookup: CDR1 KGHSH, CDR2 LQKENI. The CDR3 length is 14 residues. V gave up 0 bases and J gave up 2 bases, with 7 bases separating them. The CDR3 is CASSPPRPQETQYF. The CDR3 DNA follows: TGTGCCAGCTCACCACCGCGGCCTCAAGAGACCCAGTACTTC.

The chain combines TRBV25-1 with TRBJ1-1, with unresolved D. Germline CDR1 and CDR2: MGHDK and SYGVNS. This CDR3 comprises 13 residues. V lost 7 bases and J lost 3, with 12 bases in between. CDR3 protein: CASTSRGDTEAFF. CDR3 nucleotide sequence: TGTGCCAGCACATCCCGGGGTGACACTGAAGCTTTCTTT.

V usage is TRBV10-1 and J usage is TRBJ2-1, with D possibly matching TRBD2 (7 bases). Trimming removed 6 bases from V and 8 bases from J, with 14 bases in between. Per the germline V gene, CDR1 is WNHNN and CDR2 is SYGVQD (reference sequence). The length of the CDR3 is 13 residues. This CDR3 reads CASSTGRGYEQFF. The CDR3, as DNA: TGCGCCAGCAGCACAGGGCGGGGGTATGAGCAGTTCTTC.

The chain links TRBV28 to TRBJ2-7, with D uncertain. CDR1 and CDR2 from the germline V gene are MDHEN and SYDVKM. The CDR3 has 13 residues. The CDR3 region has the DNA TGTTCAACCTTCAACAGCACTGACTACGAGCAGTACTTC. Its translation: CSTFNSTDYEQYF.

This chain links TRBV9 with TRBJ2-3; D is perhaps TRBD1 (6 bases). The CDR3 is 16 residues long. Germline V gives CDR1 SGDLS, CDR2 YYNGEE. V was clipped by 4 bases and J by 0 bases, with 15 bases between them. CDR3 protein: CASSLLQGPSTDTQYF. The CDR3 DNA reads TGTGCCAGCAGCTTACTACAGGGCCCTAGCACAGATACGCAGTATTTT.

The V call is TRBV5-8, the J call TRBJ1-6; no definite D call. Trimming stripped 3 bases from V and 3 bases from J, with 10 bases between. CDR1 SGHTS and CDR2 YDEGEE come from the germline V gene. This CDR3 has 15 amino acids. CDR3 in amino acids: CASSSNRDYNSPLHF. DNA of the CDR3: TGTGCCAGCAGCTCAAACCGGGACTATAATTCACCCCTCCACTTT.

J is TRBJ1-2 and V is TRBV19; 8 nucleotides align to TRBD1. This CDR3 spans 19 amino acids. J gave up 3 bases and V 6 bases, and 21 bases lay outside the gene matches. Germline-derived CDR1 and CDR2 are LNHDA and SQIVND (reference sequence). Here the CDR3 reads CASSTEIALWTGLHYGYTF. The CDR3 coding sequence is TGTGCCAGTAGCACCGAGATTGCGCTTTGGACAGGGTTGCACTATGGCTACACCTTC.

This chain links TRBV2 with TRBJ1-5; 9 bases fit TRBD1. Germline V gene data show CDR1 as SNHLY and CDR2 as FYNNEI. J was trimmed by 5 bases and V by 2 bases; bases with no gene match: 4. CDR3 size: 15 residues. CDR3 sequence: CASSERGQGDQPQHF. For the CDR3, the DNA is TGTGCCAGCAGTGAACGGGGACAGGGTGATCAGCCCCAGCATTTT.

The CDR3, as DNA: TGTGCCAGCAGCGCCGTCGGGGGCTACGAGCAGTACTTC. The encoded protein is CASSAVGGYEQYF. The rearrangement uses TRBV9 and TRBJ2-7, with D possibly matching TRBD2 (6 bases). The CDR3 loop spans 13 amino acids. Germline lookup yields CDR1 SGDLS and CDR2 YYNGEE. V was cut by 3 bases and J by 3 bases, with 10 bases left in between.

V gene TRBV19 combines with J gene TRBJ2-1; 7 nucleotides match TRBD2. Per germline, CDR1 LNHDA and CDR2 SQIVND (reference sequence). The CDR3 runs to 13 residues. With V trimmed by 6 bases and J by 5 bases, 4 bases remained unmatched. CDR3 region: CASRRGIDNEQFF. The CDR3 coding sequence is TGTGCCAGTAGGCGGGGGATCGACAATGAGCAGTTCTTC.